What follows are 27 T cell receptor beta chains derived from one specimen sequenced in a study of T-cell reconstitution after alpha-beta-depleted transplantation in children. Preparation of the TCRbeta library was carried out with unique molecular identifiers. A single record per CDR3 protein comes from TCRdb applying MiXCR to the PCR reads. The sample has about 980,000 distinct CDR3 sequences, about 30% seen once. The sequences come from PBMCs, mostly from graft donor cells, collected 360 days after TCRalphabeta/CD19-depleted stem cell transplant. Receptor source: a boy in the first two years of life who had a stem cell transplant for SCID, so the T cells may come from the graft donor.

This sequence joins TRBV24-1 and TRBJ2-5, with 8 bases identical to TRBD1. Trimming cost V 7 bases and J 4 bases; bases outside gene matches: 10. CDR3 length equals 15 residues. The germline V gene encodes CDR1 KGHDR and CDR2 SFDVKD. CDR3 nucleotides: TGTGCCACCAGCCTGCAGGGGGCCTCGGGAGAGACCCAGTACTTC. It translates to CATSLQGASGETQYF.

This clonotype has only a few counts. V usage is TRBV7-6 and J usage is TRBJ1-4; the D gene is possibly TRBD1 (6 bases). CDR3 length: 17 residues. Between the trimmed V and J ends, which lost 5 bases and 4 bases, there was a span of 20 bases. The germline gives CDR1 SGHVS, CDR2 FNYEAQ. The CDR3 protein is CASSRLGVTGFNEKLFF. DNA for the CDR3: TGTGCCAGCAGCCGCCTGGGGGTGACAGGCTTTAATGAAAAACTGTTTTTT. The full variable domain, with the rest looked up from reference TRBV7-6 and TRBJ1-4, is GAGVSQSPRYKVTKRGQDVALRCDPISGHVSLYWYRQALGQGPEFLTYFNYEAQQDKSGLPNDRFSAERPEGSISTLTIQRTEQRDSAMYRCASSRLGVTGFNEKLFFGSGTQLSVL.

This clonotype was detected a few times. The chain combines TRBV7-2 with TRBJ2-7; D is possibly TRBD1 or TRBD2 (5 bases each). This CDR3 is 15 amino acids long. Germline V gene data show CDR1 as SGHTA and CDR2 as FQGNSA. The V end was cut by 7 bases, the J end by 1 base, with 17 bases between. The CDR3 bases are TGTGCCAGCACTCGAACCCCCGGGGCGTCCTACGAGCAGTACTTC. Its translation: CASTRTPGASYEQYF.

In this sample, this clonotype turned up a few times. This chain links TRBV10-3 with TRBJ2-2; possible D gene TRBD2, 5 bases. This CDR3 is 15 amino acids long. The germline V gene encodes CDR1 ENHRY and CDR2 SYGVKD. V lost 0 bases to trimming and J lost 5 bases, with 10 bases between them. In nucleotides, the CDR3 is TGTGCCATCAGTGAGTCGGTACTAGTAACCGGGGAGCTGTTTTTT. It yields the protein CAISESVLVTGELFF.

This clonotype was observed a handful of times. The rearrangement joins TRBV9 to TRBJ2-6, with D unclear. The V end was cut by 3 bases, the J end by 1 base, with 8 bases between. CDR1 SGDLS and CDR2 YYNGEE come from the germline V gene. The CDR3 sequence is 15 residues long. CDR3 nucleotides: TGTGCCAGCAGCGGCCAGAGGTCTGGGGCCAACGTCCTGACTTTC. Translating it yields CASSGQRSGANVLTF.

V and J are TRBV4-1 and TRBJ2-7, with a possible D match to TRBD1 (5 bases). The CDR3 covers 19 residues. Germline V gene data show CDR1 as MGHRA and CDR2 as YSYEKL. V lost 2 bases to trimming and J lost 3 bases, with 26 bases between them. The DNA of the CDR3 is TGCGCCAGCAGCCAAACCGCAGGGTTCCCCTCCGGTTCCTACTACGAGCAGTACTTC. Translated, it gives CASSQTAGFPSGSYYEQYF.

This clonotype was detected only a few times. The chain has TRBV5-1 and TRBJ2-7; tentative D call: TRBD1 (6 bases). CDR1 is SGHRS and CDR2 is YFSETQ in the germline V gene. Trimming removed 4 bases from V and 3 bases from J, with 20 bases in between. There are 16 residues in the CDR3. The CDR3 loop is CASSTIGVLQGYEQYF. CDR3 DNA sequence: TGCGCCAGCAGCACAATCGGGGTTCTACAGGGCTACGAGCAGTACTTC.

The gene calls are TRBV24-1 and TRBJ2-2; D might be TRBD1 (6 bases). Trimming stripped 5 bases from V and 2 bases from J, with 14 bases between. The CDR3 is made up of 16 amino acids. In germline, CDR1 is KGHDR, CDR2 SFDVKD. CDR3 bases: TGTGCCACCAGTGCCGCCCGGGACACAAACACCGGGGAGCTGTTTTTT. Its translation: CATSAARDTNTGELFF.

The rearrangement uses TRBV20-1 and TRBJ1-2; 7 nucleotides line up with TRBD1. The germline CDR1 and CDR2 sequences are DFQATT and SNEGSKA (reference sequence). The CDR3 runs to 12 residues. V lost 3 bases, J lost 5 bases, and 3 bases stayed unmatched. For the CDR3, the DNA is TGCAGTGCTAGCCGGGACAGATATGGCTACACCTTC. Translating gives CSASRDRYGYTF.

In its sample, this clonotype was seen a few times. The chain has TRBV10-3 and TRBJ2-7, with 8 bases fitting TRBD2. Germline lookup yields CDR1 ENHRY and CDR2 SYGVKD. CDR3 length: 13 residues. Germline trimming cut 7 bases from V and 2 bases from J; bases unmatched to any gene: 4. CDR3 DNA sequence: TGTGCCATCACAGCGGGGGCCACCTACGAGCAGTACTTC. Its protein product is CAITAGATYEQYF.

This clonotype was observed many times. V and J are TRBV27 and TRBJ2-1, with 12 bases aligning to TRBD2. Germline CDR1 is MNHEY and CDR2 is SMNVEV (reference sequence). Trimming took 5 bases from V and 2 from J; bases not matched to a gene: 4. There are 16 residues in the CDR3. This chain's CDR3 is CASSPGLAGTYNEQFF. In nucleotides, the CDR3 is TGTGCCAGCAGTCCCGGACTAGCGGGGACCTACAATGAGCAGTTCTTC.

This clonotype was found a few times. The chain joins TRBV6-5 to TRBJ1-2; D is ambiguous. The germline CDR1 and CDR2 sequences are MNHEY and SVGAGI. CDR3 length equals 8 residues. The germline V and J ends were trimmed by 7 bases and 6 bases, with 0 bases remaining between them. CDR3 sequence reads: CASNGYTF. CDR3 bases: TGTGCCAGCAATGGCTACACCTTC.

This clonotype was counted between two and nine times. The V call is TRBV20-1, the J call TRBJ2-7; D remains ambiguous. Trimming pared 0 bases from V and 3 bases from J, leaving 9 bases between. This CDR3 is 13 amino acids long. Germline V CDR1 and CDR2: DFQATT, SNEGSKA (reference sequence). The CDR3 protein is CSARDRFRYEQYF. The DNA of the CDR3 is TGCAGTGCTAGAGACAGGTTCCGCTACGAGCAGTACTTC.

The J gene is TRBJ2-7, the V gene TRBV5-5; D is perhaps TRBD1 (6 bases). The CDR3 is 14 amino acids. In germline, CDR1 is SGHKS, CDR2 YYEKEE (reference sequence). V gave up 6 bases and J gave up 7 bases, with 20 bases separating them. CDR3 nucleotide sequence: TGTGCCAGCAATACCCCCAGGGGTCCGGAAGAGCAGTACTTC. As protein: CASNTPRGPEEQYF.

The chain recombines TRBV12-3 or TRBV12-4 with TRBJ2-7; a weak D match, TRBD1 (6 bases). V shed 2 bases and J shed 3 bases, with 11 bases lying between them. This CDR3 spans 14 amino acids. CDR3 in amino acids: CASSLPGALYEQYF. As DNA, the CDR3 is TGTGCCAGCAGTTTACCAGGGGCCCTCTACGAGCAGTACTTC.

The rearrangement links TRBV6-2 or TRBV6-3 to TRBJ2-1, with 9 bases lining up with TRBD2. Looked up from germline, CDR1 is MNHEY and CDR2 is SVGEGT. This CDR3 has 16 amino acids. Trimming took 0 bases from V and 5 from J; bases not matched to a gene: 5. CDR3 bases: TGTGCCAGCAGTTACTCGAAGGTAGCGGGGGACAATGAGCAGTTCTTC. This codes for CASSYSKVAGDNEQFF.

This clonotype was observed a few times. V usage is TRBV6-5 and J usage is TRBJ1-6; D not resolved. The germline V gene encodes CDR1 MNHEY and CDR2 SVGAGI. This CDR3 has 13 amino acids. Deletions cut 6 bases from V and 6 bases from J, with 9 bases between. Here the CDR3 reads CASSLPGNSPLHF. The CDR3 coding sequence is TGTGCCAGCAGCTTACCGGGTAATTCACCCCTCCACTTT.

In its sample, this clonotype was seen a few times. The rearrangement joins TRBV9 to TRBJ2-1; 9 bases match TRBD2. CDR3 length: 15 amino acids. V gave up 3 bases and J gave up 3 bases; unmatched junction bases: 4. The germline V gene has CDR1 SGDLS and CDR2 YYNGEE. CDR3 in amino acids: CASSGWRGGYNEQFF. In DNA form, the CDR3 reads TGTGCCAGCAGCGGATGGCGGGGGGGCTACAATGAGCAGTTCTTC.

The chain uses TRBV5-1 and TRBJ1-2; 9 bases agree with TRBD1. V trimming: 4 bases; J trimming: 4 bases; junction bases outside the gene matches: 8. Germline V gene lookup returns CDR1 SGHRS and CDR2 YFSETQ. The CDR3 length is 15 residues. Written as DNA, the CDR3 is TGCGCCAGCAGCCGCCCGGGACAGGGATTCTATGGCTACACCTTC. Its protein is CASSRPGQGFYGYTF.

The chain couples TRBV7-2 to TRBJ1-1; D is unclear. This CDR3 is 15 amino acids long. V was cut by 5 bases and J by 0 bases, with 13 bases left in between. Germline CDR1 reads SGHTA; CDR2 reads FQGNSA. CDR3 nucleotides: TGTGCCAGCAGCACCCGACACCTCATGAACACTGAAGCTTTCTTT. This translates into CASSTRHLMNTEAFF.

This clonotype was counted a few times. This chain uses TRBV5-1 with TRBJ1-5; possible D gene TRBD1, 5 bases. The CDR3 runs to 14 residues. Germline lookup yields CDR1 SGHRS and CDR2 YFSETQ. V dropped 3 bases and J dropped 2 bases, with 9 bases sitting between them. The chain's CDR3 is CASSSWGGNQPQHF. The CDR3 DNA reads TGCGCCAGCAGCTCGTGGGGGGGCAATCAGCCCCAGCATTTT.

The chain is built from TRBV6-1 and TRBJ2-3, with D perhaps TRBD2 (6 bases). From germline, CDR1 is MNHNS and CDR2 SASEGT. V was trimmed by 6 bases and J by 2 bases, leaving 18 bases between them. The length of the CDR3 is 16 residues. CDR3 sequence reads: CASSRDSFQDTDTQYF. The DNA for the CDR3 is TGTGCCAGCAGCCGGGACTCCTTCCAGGACACAGATACGCAGTATTTT.

The genes are TRBV9 and TRBJ2-7; 7 bases align to TRBD1. CDR1 SGDLS and CDR2 YYNGEE come from the germline V gene. This CDR3 spans 15 amino acids. Trimming cost V 0 bases and J 2 bases; bases outside gene matches: 5. CDR3 amino acids: CASSVEGAPTYEQYF. CDR3 coding DNA: TGTGCCAGCAGCGTAGAGGGGGCCCCGACCTACGAGCAGTACTTC.

This clonotype was counted between two and nine times. The chain couples TRBV7-9 to TRBJ1-4; D call uncertain. Germline-derived CDR1 and CDR2 are SEHNR and FQNEAQ (reference sequence). This CDR3 is 14 amino acids long. Between the trimmed V and J ends, which lost 5 bases and 7 bases, there was a span of 14 bases. Here the CDR3 reads CASSQRGLGEKLFF. CDR3 in DNA: TGTGCCAGCAGCCAGAGAGGGCTCGGTGAAAAACTGTTTTTT.

This clonotype was seen more than once but under ten times. The V and J genes are TRBV27 and TRBJ2-1; D not certain. V dropped 3 bases and J dropped 4 bases, with 13 bases sitting between them. CDR3 length: 15 amino acids. Looked up from germline, CDR1 is MNHEY and CDR2 is SMNVEV (reference sequence). CDR3 loop: CASSLRSTPYNEQFF. CDR3 DNA sequence: TGTGCCAGCAGTTTGAGGAGTACCCCTTACAATGAGCAGTTCTTC.

This chain connects TRBV11-1 to TRBJ2-5, with D possibly being TRBD1 or TRBD2 (5 bases each). Germline loops: CDR1 SGHAT, CDR2 FQDESV (reference sequence). Trimming removed 4 bases at V and 1 base at J, with 13 bases between. The CDR3 runs 15 residues. The CDR3 DNA reads as TGTGCCAGCAGCTCGTGGGGGTTGGTCCAAGAGACCCAGTACTTC. Translating it yields CASSSWGLVQETQYF.

This clonotype was detected only a few times. This chain joins TRBV12-3 or TRBV12-4 and TRBJ1-2; a possible D gene is TRBD1 (6 bases). CDR3 size: 15 residues. V gave up 3 bases and J gave up 6 bases, with 17 bases separating them. CDR3 DNA sequence: TGTGCCAGCAGTTTCGCCATCGGACAGCCCCATGGCTACACCTTC. Translating gives CASSFAIGQPHGYTF.